One sample yielded the 14 T cell receptor beta chains listed below, sequenced in a study of early T cells in non-severe SARS-CoV-2 infection. TCRdb fed the 5' RACE reads into MiXCR, producing one record per CDR3 protein. The sample has 60,000 to 75,000 distinct CDR3 sequences; approximately 10% are singletons. The sample comprised whole blood. Receptors originate from an adult who was a healthcare worker with PCR-confirmed SARS-CoV-2 infection or an uninfected control (not recorded which).

This clonotype was observed many times. J is TRBJ1-1 and V is TRBV19; no firm D call. The germline V gene has CDR1 LNHDA and CDR2 SQIVND (reference sequence). The CDR3 extends over 15 amino acids. Trimming pared 5 bases from V and 1 base from J, leaving 14 bases between. CDR3 sequence reads: CASSGVSLRNTEAFF. The CDR3 nucleotides read TGTGCCAGTAGTGGGGTCAGTCTAAGGAACACTGAAGCTTTCTTT.

This rearrangement joins TRBV2 to TRBJ2-5, with 7 bases aligning to TRBD1. CDR1 and CDR2 (germline): SNHLY, FYNNEI. V dropped 5 bases and J dropped 5; count of bases not matched to a gene: 11. The CDR3 sequence is 15 residues long. The CDR3 DNA follows: TGTGCCAGCAGTCAGACAGGGATTTCTGTTGAGACCCAGTACTTC. Residues: CASSQTGISVETQYF.

The V and J genes are TRBV29-1 and TRBJ1-3, with 9 bases aligning to TRBD1. The CDR3 runs 16 residues. Trimming took 7 bases from V and 3 from J; bases not matched to a gene: 13. The germline gives CDR1 SQVTM, CDR2 ANQGSEA. The CDR3, as DNA: TGCAGCGCTGCAACGGGACAGGGTTTATTTGGAAACACCATATATTTT. Translating it yields CSAATGQGLFGNTIYF.

The rearrangement links TRBV29-1 to TRBJ2-7, with D possibly matching TRBD2 (5 bases). CDR1 and CDR2 from the germline V gene are SQVTM and ANQGSEA. V was clipped by 4 bases and J by 7 bases, with 14 bases between them. CDR3 length equals 12 residues. CDR3: CSVVGVVEEQYF. In DNA, the CDR3 is TGCAGCGTTGTCGGGGTGGTAGAGGAGCAGTACTTC.

The rearrangement uses TRBV2 and TRBJ1-1; no clear D. Germline V gene sequence: CDR1 SNHLY, CDR2 FYNNEI. V was cut by 3 bases and J by 0 bases, with 5 bases left in between. This CDR3 is 13 amino acids long. The CDR3, as DNA: TGTGCCAGCAGTGATGACGTGAACACTGAAGCTTTCTTT. It translates to CASSDDVNTEAFF.

This clonotype was seen many times. This chain connects TRBV6-5 to TRBJ1-4; the D gene is possibly TRBD1 (5 bases). Germline-derived CDR1 and CDR2 are MNHEY and SVGAGI. V was clipped by 2 bases and J by 8 bases, with 12 bases between them. The CDR3 is made up of 14 amino acids. The CDR3 here is CASSYVGLGEKLFF. In DNA form, the CDR3 reads TGTGCCAGCAGTTACGTGGGACTGGGCGAAAAACTGTTTTTT.

The V and J genes are TRBV29-1 and TRBJ2-7; TRBD1 matches 8 bases. This CDR3 has 13 amino acids. CDR1 and CDR2 from the germline V gene are SQVTM and ANQGSEA. Losses at the gene ends were 5 bases for V and 3 bases for J; bases not matched to a gene: 6. The CDR3 sequence is CSVQGTGGYEQYF. The CDR3 nucleotides are TGCAGCGTTCAAGGGACAGGAGGCTACGAGCAGTACTTC.

This clonotype came up a few times. This rearrangement joins TRBV6-4 to TRBJ2-5; 7 positions match TRBD2. Germline CDR1 MRHNA, CDR2 SNTAGT. Trimming removed 6 bases from V and 4 bases from J; junction bases left unmatched: 8. The CDR3 covers 14 residues. The DNA for the CDR3 is TGTGCCAGCAGCCCGACTAGCCCCTTAGAGACCCAGTACTTC. The encoded protein is CASSPTSPLETQYF.

This clonotype has more than one count but fewer than ten. The V and J genes are TRBV29-1 and TRBJ2-7; 7 bases are shared with TRBD1. The V and J ends lost 5 bases and 1 base, in that order; junction bases with no gene match: 20. The V gene's germline CDR1 is SQVTM and CDR2 ANQGSEA. The CDR3 spans 18 residues. CDR3 residues: CSVPINTRGQESSYEQYF. Here the CDR3 DNA reads TGCAGCGTTCCTATAAATACCAGAGGACAGGAATCATCCTACGAGCAGTACTTC.

This clonotype was picked up a small number of times. The rearrangement uses TRBV30 and TRBJ1-1; D is ambiguous. Germline V gene lookup returns CDR1 GTSNPN and CDR2 SVGIG (reference sequence). The ends were cut back, 7 bases at V and 6 bases at J, with 15 bases in the middle. The CDR3 length is 12 residues. The CDR3 spells CAYLGQEAEAFF. DNA of the CDR3: TGTGCCTACCTAGGGCAGGAGGCTGAAGCTTTCTTT.

CDR3 DNA: TGTGCCAGCAGCTCACAGGGAAACACCATATATTTT. This encodes CASSSQGNTIYF. The J gene is TRBJ1-3, the V gene TRBV13; D is unclear. This CDR3 spans 12 amino acids. CDR1 and CDR2 (germline): PRHDT, FYEKMQ (reference sequence). Trimming took off 4 bases at V and 4 bases at J, with 5 bases between the two ends.

The table lists this clonotype with many counts. V and J are TRBV20-1 and TRBJ2-7, with 12 nucleotides matching TRBD2. Germline CDR1 is DFQATT and CDR2 is SNEGSKA (reference sequence). J lost 2 bases, V lost 1 base, and 6 bases had no gene match. CDR3 size: 16 residues. CDR3 sequence reads: CSARGLAGVPAYEQYF. CDR3 coding DNA: TGCAGTGCTAGAGGACTAGCGGGGGTCCCCGCCTACGAGCAGTACTTC.

The sample holds a few counts of this clonotype. The gene calls are TRBV18 and TRBJ2-1; 12 nucleotides agree with TRBD1. J lost 6 bases, V lost 2 bases, and 5 bases had no gene match. CDR1 is KGHSH, CDR2 LQKENI, per germline. The CDR3 has 16 residues. CDR3 sequence: CASSPGTGGLINEQFF. In DNA, the CDR3 is TGTGCCAGCTCACCAGGGACAGGGGGCCTCATCAATGAGCAGTTCTTC.

The CDR3 DNA is TGTGCCAGCAGCCCGAGGAGTCCAGCGGGGGGTTACAATGAGCAGTTCTTC. It encodes CASSPRSPAGGYNEQFF. The chain links TRBV7-6 to TRBJ2-1; the match to TRBD2 covers 9 bases. With V trimmed by 5 bases and J by 4 bases, 12 bases remained unmatched. This CDR3 has 17 amino acids. The germline CDR1 and CDR2 sequences are SGHVS and FNYEAQ.